Below, one T cell receptor beta chain is given with its context. The data were taken from a study of blood T cell repertoires in COVID-19. Original processing notes: Reference gene primers were amplified, and this amplification served to estimate nucleated cell counts. The repertoire was sequenced with immunoSEQ multiplex PCR; TCRdb's copy has only in-frame clones and lacks some. V, J and clone size derive from that table, while D and trimming were established from the DNA sequence. The sample contains roughly 150,000 clones, around nine tenths of which appear only once. This TCR was recovered from a man in his 60s with active or convalescent COVID-19. Material: peripheral blood.

The CDR3 DNA sequence: TGCAGTGCTGGTGGACAGGGGATGATCACAGATACGCAGTATTTT. Translated: CSAGGQGMITDTQYF. The V call is TRBV20-1, the J call TRBJ2-3; TRBD1 aligns across 9 bases. The trim removed 5 bases at V and 2 bases at J, leaving 8 bases unmatched. Germline loops: CDR1 DFQATT, CDR2 SNEGSKA (reference sequence). CDR3 size: 15 residues.